This paragraph reports one T cell receptor beta chain. The data originate from a study of control samples from healthy donors and cancer patients. The table came from immunoSEQ multiplex PCR; TCRdb's copy has only in-frame clones and leaves some out. The repertoire has some 77,000 clones, about 88% of them found once; the top ten carry 6% to 9.5%. Trimming removed 4 bases at V and 3 bases at J, with 21 bases between. The CDR3 consists of 18 residues. Per germline, CDR1 KGHDR and CDR2 SFDVKD. This clonotype originated in a woman between 55 and 75 years old in good health. Sample: blood. This sequence joins TRBV24-1 and TRBJ1-3, with D perhaps TRBD1 (5 bases). The CDR3 nucleotides read TGTGCCACCAGTGACCCGAACGGGCCTAGGGGAGATGGAAACACCATATATTTT. Translation gives CATSDPNGPRGDGNTIYF.